Listed below are T cell receptor beta chains from one sample, sequenced in a study of regulatory T cells in long-lasting Graves disease. Each CDR3 protein gets one entry after TCRdb re-called the multiplex PCR reads with MiXCR. The table lists fewer than 350,000 distinct CDR3 sequences, 15% to 20% of them singletons. Sequenced here: peripheral blood mononuclear cells (PBMCs), sampled at new diagnosis, from a patient treated with antithyroid drugs. These receptors originate from a female donor with Graves disease. CDR3s include the opening cysteine and the closing phenylalanine or tryptophan. A D gene is named only where the DNA matches it firmly. Size is omitted from some rows. Given values are once, few, many or a class for expanded clones.

D gene,CDR3 length,V gene,J gene,clone size,CDR3 protein,CDR3 DNA
.,15,TRBV4-1,TRBJ2-1,many,CASSQDPHPYNEQFF,TGCGCCAGCAGCCAAGATCCGCACCCCTACAATGAGCAGTTCTTC
.,15,TRBV12-3/TRBV12-4,TRBJ2-3,many,CASGIRRDIVDTQYF,TGTGCCAGCGGGATAAGGAGGGATATCGTAGATACGCAGTATTTT
.,12,TRBV11-3,TRBJ1-1,many,CASSPGDSEAFF,TGTGCCAGCAGCCCAGGGGATTCTGAAGCTTTCTTT
.,15,TRBV2,TRBJ1-3,many,CASSTTLSSGNTIYF,TGTGCCAGCAGTACCACCCTGAGCTCTGGAAACACCATATATTTT
TRBD2,14,TRBV28,TRBJ2-1,.,CASLPAGVTNEQFF,TGTGCCAGCCTCCCAGCGGGAGTTACCAATGAGCAGTTCTTC
.,12,TRBV24-1,TRBJ2-3,many,CATSDFGDTQYF,TGTGCCACCAGTGATTTTGGAGATACGCAGTATTTT
TRBD2,14,TRBV6-1,TRBJ2-3,.,CASKTSGVTDTQYF,TGTGCCAGCAAGACTAGCGGGGTAACAGATACGCAGTATTTT
TRBD2,15,TRBV28,TRBJ2-3,many,CASSRQTSSTDTQYF,TGTGCCAGCAGTCGACAGACTAGCAGCACAGATACGCAGTATTTT
TRBD1,13,TRBV10-3,TRBJ2-7,many,CAIRGQSTYEQYF,TGTGCCATCAGGGGACAGAGTACCTACGAGCAGTACTTC
.,15,TRBV30,TRBJ2-6,many,CAWSVLGNGANVLTF,TGTGCCTGGAGTGTACTGGGGAACGGGGCCAACGTCCTGACTTTC
.,13,TRBV20-1,TRBJ2-2,few,CSARSAGAGELFF,TGCAGTGCTAGATCGGCGGGCGCCGGGGAGCTGTTTTTT
TRBD2,14,TRBV20-1,TRBJ2-4,.,CSAPHSGVSNIQYF,TGCAGTGCTCCCCACAGCGGGGTCAGCAACATTCAGTACTTC
.,14,TRBV27,TRBJ2-5,many,CASSHTQFGETQYF,TGTGCCAGCAGTCATACCCAATTCGGGGAGACCCAGTACTTC
.,15,TRBV12-3/TRBV12-4,TRBJ2-3,.,CASSYSLTSTDTQYF,TGTGCCAGCAGTTACTCCTTAACTAGCACAGATACGCAGTATTTT
.,17,TRBV6-1,TRBJ2-3,many,CASSEVFGSRRTDTQYF,TGTGCCAGCAGTGAGGTGTTTGGGAGCAGAAGAACAGATACGCAGTATTTT
TRBD2,14,TRBV11-2,TRBJ2-1,many,CASSFSGRLNEQFF,TGTGCCAGCAGCTTCAGCGGGAGGCTCAATGAGCAGTTCTTC
TRBD2,15,TRBV9,TRBJ2-5,few,CASSVVSGGPETQYF,TGTGCCAGCAGCGTAGTTTCGGGAGGGCCGGAGACCCAGTACTTC
TRBD1,13,TRBV2,TRBJ1-2,many,CASRAGQGYGYTF,TGTGCCAGCAGGGCAGGACAGGGGTATGGCTACACCTTC
.,15,TRBV6-2/TRBV6-3,TRBJ1-1,many,CASSVIVAGDPEAFF,TGTGCCAGCAGTGTCATTGTGGCAGGTGACCCTGAAGCTTTCTTT
TRBD2,17,TRBV11-1,TRBJ2-1,many,CASTHTSGSSSYNEQFF,TGTGCCAGCACCCACACTAGCGGGAGCAGCTCCTACAATGAGCAGTTCTTC
TRBD1,13,TRBV29-1,TRBJ1-4,.,CSVVGTGGEKLFF,TGCAGCGTTGTAGGGACAGGGGGTGAAAAACTGTTTTTT
.,13,TRBV6-1,TRBJ1-4,.,CASSRWTDEKLFF,TGTGCCAGCAGCCGATGGACTGATGAAAAACTGTTTTTT
.,13,TRBV19,TRBJ2-1,many,CASRTAAGYEQFF,TGTGCCTCAAGGACAGCAGCTGGGTATGAGCAGTTCTTC
.,15,TRBV11-2,TRBJ2-1,.,CASSFYGAAYNEQFF,TGTGCCAGCAGCTTTTACGGGGCAGCCTACAATGAGCAGTTCTTC
.,16,TRBV5-1,TRBJ2-1,many,CASSSRGLATYNEQFF,TGCGCCAGCAGCTCGCGCGGGCTAGCGACCTACAATGAGCAGTTCTTC
TRBD1,15,TRBV20-1,TRBJ1-3,many,CSAAGTGDSGNTIYF,TGCAGTGCCGCCGGGACAGGGGACTCCGGAAACACCATATATTTT
TRBD2,16,TRBV7-9,TRBJ2-2,.,CASSFLRERGTGELFF,TGTGCCAGCAGCTTTCTGCGGGAGCGAGGGACCGGGGAGCTGTTTTTT
.,16,TRBV27,TRBJ2-5,many,CASAPRVVATAETQYF,TGTGCCAGCGCCCCTAGGGTTGTAGCAACGGCGGAGACCCAGTACTTC
TRBD2,14,TRBV6-1,TRBJ2-1,many,CASRGLAGGVEQFF,TGTGCCAGCAGGGGACTAGCGGGAGGTGTTGAGCAGTTCTTC
.,14,TRBV20-1,TRBJ2-5,.,CSASTSQHPQTQYF,TGCAGTGCTTCTACTAGCCAACACCCACAGACCCAGTACTTC
.,13,TRBV4-1,TRBJ1-4,many,CASSFLGYEKLFF,TGCGCCAGCAGCTTTCTGGGCTATGAAAAACTGTTTTTT
.,14,TRBV12-3/TRBV12-4,TRBJ2-5,few,CASSGAGHFETQYF,TGTGCCAGCAGTGGGGCTGGCCATTTTGAGACCCAGTACTTC
TRBD1,15,TRBV20-1,TRBJ2-7,many,CSAREDRTGVGHQYF,TGCAGTGCTAGAGAAGATAGGACAGGGGTCGGTCATCAGTACTTC
.,15,TRBV20-1,TRBJ1-1,many,CSAKNLNNPSTEAFF,TGCAGTGCTAAAAACTTGAACAACCCAAGCACGGAAGCTTTCTTT
TRBD1,16,TRBV29-1,TRBJ1-2,many,CSVSSPGTGSGYGYTF,TGCAGCGTCTCAAGTCCCGGGACAGGGTCCGGCTATGGCTACACCTTC
.,13,TRBV28,TRBJ2-7,.,CASSFGHLYEQYF,TGTGCCAGCAGTTTTGGACACCTCTACGAGCAGTACTTC
.,13,TRBV6-5,TRBJ1-5,many,CASSYSLNQPQHF,TGTGCCAGCAGTTACAGTCTAAATCAGCCCCAGCATTTT
.,15,TRBV5-1,TRBJ2-3,few,CASSPRLTSTDTQYF,TGCGCCAGCAGCCCCAGACTAACTAGCACAGATACGCAGTATTTT
TRBD2,16,TRBV27,TRBJ2-4,.,CASMGYGGRTKNIQYF,TGTGCCAGTATGGGCTATGGCGGGAGAACTAAAAACATTCAGTACTTC
.,13,TRBV9,TRBJ1-1,many,CASSPPPDTEAFF,TGTGCCAGCAGCCCCCCCCCGGACACTGAAGCTTTCTTT
.,15,TRBV7-2,TRBJ2-2,once,CASSTRTANTGELFF,TGTGCCAGCAGCACTCGGACAGCGAACACCGGGGAGCTGTTTTTT
.,16,TRBV18,TRBJ2-1,many,CASSPPVPEKGNEQFF,TGTGCCAGCTCACCACCGGTCCCAGAGAAGGGTAATGAGCAGTTCTTC